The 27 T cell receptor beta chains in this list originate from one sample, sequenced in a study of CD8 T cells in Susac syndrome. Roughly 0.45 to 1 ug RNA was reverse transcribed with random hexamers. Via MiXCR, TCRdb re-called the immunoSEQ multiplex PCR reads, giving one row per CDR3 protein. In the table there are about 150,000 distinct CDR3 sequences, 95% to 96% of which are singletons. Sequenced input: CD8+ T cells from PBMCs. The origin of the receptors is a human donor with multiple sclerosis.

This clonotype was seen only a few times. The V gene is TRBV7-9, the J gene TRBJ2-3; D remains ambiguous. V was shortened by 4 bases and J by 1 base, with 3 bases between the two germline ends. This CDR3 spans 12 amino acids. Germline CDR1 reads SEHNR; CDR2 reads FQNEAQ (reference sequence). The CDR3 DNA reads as TGTGCCAGCAGCTCCCGCACAGATACGCAGTATTTT. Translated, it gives CASSSRTDTQYF.

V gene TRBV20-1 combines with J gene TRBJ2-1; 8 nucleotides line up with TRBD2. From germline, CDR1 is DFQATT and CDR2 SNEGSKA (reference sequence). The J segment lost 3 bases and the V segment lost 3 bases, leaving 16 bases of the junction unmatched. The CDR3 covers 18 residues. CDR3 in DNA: TGCAGTGCTAGGACTACCCCAGGAGCGGGGGAGAGCTACAATGAGCAGTTCTTC. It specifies CSARTTPGAGESYNEQFF.

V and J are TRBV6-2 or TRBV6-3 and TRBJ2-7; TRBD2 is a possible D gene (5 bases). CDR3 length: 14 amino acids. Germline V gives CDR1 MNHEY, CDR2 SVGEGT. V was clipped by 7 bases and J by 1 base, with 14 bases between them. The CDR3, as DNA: TGTGCCAGCACCAACCTGGACTTATCCTACGAGCAGTACTTC. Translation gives CASTNLDLSYEQYF.

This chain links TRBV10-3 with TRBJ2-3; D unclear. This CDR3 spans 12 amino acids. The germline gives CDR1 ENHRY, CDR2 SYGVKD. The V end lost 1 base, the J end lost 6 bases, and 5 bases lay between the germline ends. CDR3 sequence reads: CAISELGDTQYF. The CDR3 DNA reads TGTGCCATCAGTGAGTTGGGGGATACGCAGTATTTT.

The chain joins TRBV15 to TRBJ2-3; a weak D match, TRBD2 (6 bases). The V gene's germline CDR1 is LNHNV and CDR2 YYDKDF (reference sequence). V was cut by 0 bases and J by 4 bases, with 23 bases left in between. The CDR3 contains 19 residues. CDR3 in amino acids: CATSRDLLRASEIPDTQYF. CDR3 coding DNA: TGTGCCACCAGCAGAGATCTTCTACGAGCTAGCGAGATCCCAGATACGCAGTATTTT. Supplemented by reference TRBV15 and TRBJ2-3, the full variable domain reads DAMVIQNPRYQVTQFGKPVTLSCSQTLNHNVMYWYQQKSSQAPKLLFHYYDKDFNNEADTPDNFQSRRPNTSFCFLDIRSPGLGDTAMYLCATSRDLLRASEIPDTQYFGPGTRLTVL.

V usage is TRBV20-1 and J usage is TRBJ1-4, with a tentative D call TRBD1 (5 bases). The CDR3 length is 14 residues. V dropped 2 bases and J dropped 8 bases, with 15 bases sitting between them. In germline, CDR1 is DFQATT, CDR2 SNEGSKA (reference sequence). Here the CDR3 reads CSARSWDSGEKLFF. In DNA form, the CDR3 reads TGCAGTGCTAGAAGTTGGGACTCCGGGGAAAAACTGTTTTTT.

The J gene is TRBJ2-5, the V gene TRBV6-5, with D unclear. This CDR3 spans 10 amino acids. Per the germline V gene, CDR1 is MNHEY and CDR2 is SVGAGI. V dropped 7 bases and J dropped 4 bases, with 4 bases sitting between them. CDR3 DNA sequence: TGTGCCAGCAAGGGAGAGACCCAGTACTTC. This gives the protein CASKGETQYF.

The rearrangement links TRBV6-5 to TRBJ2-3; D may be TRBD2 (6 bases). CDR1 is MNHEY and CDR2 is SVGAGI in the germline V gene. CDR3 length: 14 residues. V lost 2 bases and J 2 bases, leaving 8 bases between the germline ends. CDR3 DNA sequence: TGTGCCAGCAGTTACGGCGGGGTCACAGATACGCAGTATTTT. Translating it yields CASSYGGVTDTQYF.

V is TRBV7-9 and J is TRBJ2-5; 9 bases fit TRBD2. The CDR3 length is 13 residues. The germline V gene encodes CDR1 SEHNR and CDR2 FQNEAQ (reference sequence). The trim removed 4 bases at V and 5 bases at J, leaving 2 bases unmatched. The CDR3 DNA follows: TGTGCCAGCAGCTGGACTAGCGAGGAGACCCAGTACTTC. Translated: CASSWTSEETQYF.

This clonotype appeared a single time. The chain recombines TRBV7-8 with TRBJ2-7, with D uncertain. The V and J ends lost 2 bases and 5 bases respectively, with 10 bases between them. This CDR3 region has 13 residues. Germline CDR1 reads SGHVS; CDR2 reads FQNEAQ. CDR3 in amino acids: CASSLPPLNEQYV. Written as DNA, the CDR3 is TGTGCCAGCAGCTTACCCCCATTGAACGAGCAGTACGTC.

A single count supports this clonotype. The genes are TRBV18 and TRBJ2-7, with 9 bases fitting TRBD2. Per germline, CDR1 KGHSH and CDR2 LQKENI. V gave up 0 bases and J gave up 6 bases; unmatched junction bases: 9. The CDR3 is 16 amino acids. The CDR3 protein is CASSPPLAGGPVEQYV. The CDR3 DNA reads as TGTGCCAGCTCACCACCGCTGGCGGGGGGGCCGGTCGAGCAGTACGTC.

CDR3: CASSELAGNYEQYF. As DNA, the CDR3 is TGTGCCAGCAGCGAACTAGCGGGAAACTACGAGCAGTACTTC. This chain links TRBV9 with TRBJ2-7, with 10 bases matching TRBD2. CDR1 is SGDLS and CDR2 is YYNGEE in the germline V gene. This CDR3 has 14 amino acids. Trimming at V came to 3 bases and at J to 3 bases, leaving 3 bases not matched to a gene. The variable domain in full, with the rest retrieved from reference TRBV9 and TRBJ2-7, is DSGVTQTPKHLITATGQRVTLRCSPRSGDLSVYWYQQSLDQGLQFLIQYYNGEERAKGNILERFSAQQFPDLHSELNLSSLELGDSALYFCASSELAGNYEQYFGPGTRLTVT.

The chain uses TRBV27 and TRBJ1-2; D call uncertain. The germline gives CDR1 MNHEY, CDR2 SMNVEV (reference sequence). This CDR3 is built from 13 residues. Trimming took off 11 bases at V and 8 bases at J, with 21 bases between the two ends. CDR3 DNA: TGTGCCTCATTGGGCGCTACGGCACGGGGCTACACCTTC. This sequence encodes CASLGATARGYTF.

CDR3 residues: CASSHPWERPDTQYF. Written as DNA, the CDR3 is TGTGCCAGCAGCCACCCGTGGGAGCGCCCAGATACGCAGTATTTT. V gene TRBV7-9 combines with J gene TRBJ2-3, with TRBD2 as a possible D gene (5 bases). Deletions cut 5 bases from V and 4 bases from J, with 16 bases between. In germline, CDR1 is SEHNR, CDR2 FQNEAQ (reference sequence). This CDR3 has 15 amino acids.

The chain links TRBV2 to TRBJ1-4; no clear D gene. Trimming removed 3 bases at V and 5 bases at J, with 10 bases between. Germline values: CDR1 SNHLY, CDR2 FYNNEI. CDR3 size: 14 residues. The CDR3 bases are TGTGCCAGCAGTGACCCAGTATCAAATGAAAAACTGTTTTTT. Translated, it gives CASSDPVSNEKLFF.

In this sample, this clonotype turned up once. The CDR3 nucleotides are TGCGCCAGCAGCCATCAAGAGACCCAGTACTTC. This translates into CASSHQETQYF. The J gene is TRBJ2-5, the V gene TRBV5-1; D is uncertain. V was trimmed by 4 bases and J by 2 bases, leaving 3 bases between them. The CDR3 contains 11 residues. Germline lookup yields CDR1 SGHRS and CDR2 YFSETQ.

This CDR3 is CASSVEVGGNTEAFF. Written as DNA, the CDR3 is TGTGCCAGCAGCGTAGAGGTAGGGGGGAACACTGAAGCTTTCTTT. The gene calls are TRBV9 and TRBJ1-1; D is perhaps TRBD1 (6 bases). CDR3 length: 15 residues. With 0 bases removed from V and 1 base from J, the gap between germline ends came to 10 bases. Germline lookup yields CDR1 SGDLS and CDR2 YYNGEE.

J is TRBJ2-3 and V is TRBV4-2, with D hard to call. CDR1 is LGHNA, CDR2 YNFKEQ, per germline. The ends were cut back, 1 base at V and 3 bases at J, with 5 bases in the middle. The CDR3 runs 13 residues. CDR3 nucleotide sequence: TGTGCCAGCAGCCAAGTCGCGACAGATACGCAGTATTTT. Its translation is CASSQVATDTQYF.

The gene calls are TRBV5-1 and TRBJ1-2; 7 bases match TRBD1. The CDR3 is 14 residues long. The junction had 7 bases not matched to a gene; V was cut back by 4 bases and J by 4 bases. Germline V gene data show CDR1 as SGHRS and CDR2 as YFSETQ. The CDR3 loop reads CASSADRRGYGYTF. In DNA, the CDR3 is TGCGCCAGCAGCGCGGACAGGAGGGGCTATGGCTACACCTTC.

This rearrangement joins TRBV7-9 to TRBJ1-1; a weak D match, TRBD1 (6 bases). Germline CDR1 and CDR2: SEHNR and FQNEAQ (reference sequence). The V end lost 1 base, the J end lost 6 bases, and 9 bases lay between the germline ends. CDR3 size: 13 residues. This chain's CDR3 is CASSLVGQPEAFF. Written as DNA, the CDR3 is TGTGCCAGCAGCTTAGTCGGACAGCCTGAAGCTTTCTTT.

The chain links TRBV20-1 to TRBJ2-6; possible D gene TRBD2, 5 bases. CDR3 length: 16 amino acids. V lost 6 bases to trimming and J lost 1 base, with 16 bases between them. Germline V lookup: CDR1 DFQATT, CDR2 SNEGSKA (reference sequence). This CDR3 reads CSAGMLNTSGANVLTF. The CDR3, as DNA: TGCAGTGCCGGGATGTTAAATACGTCTGGGGCCAACGTCCTGACTTTC.

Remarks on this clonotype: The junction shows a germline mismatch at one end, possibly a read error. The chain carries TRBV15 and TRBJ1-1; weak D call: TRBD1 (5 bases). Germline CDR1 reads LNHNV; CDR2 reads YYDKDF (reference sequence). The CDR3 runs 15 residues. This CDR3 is CATSRDIAGITEAFF. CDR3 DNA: TGTGCCACCAGCAGAGATATAGCAGGGATCACTGAAGCTTTCTTC.

This CDR3 reads CASSSSARGTDTQYF. In nucleotides, the CDR3 is TGTGCCAGTAGTTCGTCGGCCCGAGGGACAGATACGCAGTATTTT. The chain is built from TRBV19 and TRBJ2-3; weak D call: TRBD2 (5 bases). With 5 bases removed from V and 3 bases from J, the gap between germline ends came to 15 bases. Germline V lookup: CDR1 LNHDA, CDR2 SQIVND (reference sequence). The CDR3 runs 15 residues.

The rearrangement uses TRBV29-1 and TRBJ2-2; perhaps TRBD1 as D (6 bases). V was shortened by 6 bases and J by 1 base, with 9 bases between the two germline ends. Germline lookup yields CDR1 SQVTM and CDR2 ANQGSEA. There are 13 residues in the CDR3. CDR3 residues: CSVRGGNTGELFF. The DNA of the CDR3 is TGCAGCGTAAGAGGGGGGAACACCGGGGAGCTGTTTTTT.

CDR3 residues: CSVRQGANTGELFF. CDR3 nucleotide sequence: TGCAGCGTCCGACAGGGGGCTAACACCGGGGAGCTGTTTTTT. V gene TRBV29-1 combines with J gene TRBJ2-2; 10 nucleotides match TRBD1. Germline V gene data show CDR1 as SQVTM and CDR2 as ANQGSEA. CDR3 length: 14 residues. V lost 6 bases, J lost 2 bases, and 3 bases stayed unmatched.

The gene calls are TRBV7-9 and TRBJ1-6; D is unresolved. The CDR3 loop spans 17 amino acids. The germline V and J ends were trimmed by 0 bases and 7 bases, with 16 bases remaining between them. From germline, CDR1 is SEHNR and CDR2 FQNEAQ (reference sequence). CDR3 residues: CASSLAGVGPINSPLHF. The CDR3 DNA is TGTGCCAGCAGCTTAGCAGGAGTCGGGCCCATCAATTCACCCCTCCACTTT.

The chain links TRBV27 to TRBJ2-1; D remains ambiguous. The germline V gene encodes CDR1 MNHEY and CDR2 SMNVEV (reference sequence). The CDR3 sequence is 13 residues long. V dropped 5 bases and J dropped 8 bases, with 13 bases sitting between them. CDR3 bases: TGTGCCAGCAGTCCACTTAAGGCCCATGAGCAGTTCTTC. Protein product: CASSPLKAHEQFF.